A selection of T cell receptor beta chains follows, all from one sample in a study of blood T cell repertoires in COVID-19. Data came from immunoSEQ multiplex PCR; TCRdb stores just in-frame clones and leaves some out. The sample shows some 250,000 clones, approximately 83% of them seen only once. Material for sequencing was peripheral blood. The source of these receptors is a woman older than 75 with acute or convalescent COVID-19. The CDR3 runs from the conserved cysteine through the conserved F or W. The order of the fields is D gene, clone size, V gene, J gene, CDR3 protein, CDR3 DNA. D genes are given only for firm matches. For some rows the clone size is stated as once, few or many, or as a class when expanded; others skip it.

D: -; size: -; V: TRBV7-7; J: TRBJ1-1; CDR3: CASSRDRNTEAFF; DNA: TGTGCTAGCAGCCGCGACAGGAACACTGAAGCTTTCTTT
D: -; size: -; V: TRBV28; J: TRBJ1-5; CDR3: CASSLGQSNQPQHF; DNA: TGTGCCAGCAGTTTGGGGCAGAGCAATCAGCCCCAGCATTTT
D: -; size: few; V: TRBV18; J: TRBJ1-3; CDR3: CASSPRQFSGNTIYF; DNA: TGTGCCAGCTCACCACGGCAGTTCTCTGGAAACACCATATATTTT
D: -; size: -; V: TRBV7-2; J: TRBJ1-1; CDR3: CASSFEQVTEAFF; DNA: TGTGCCAGCAGCTTCGAGCAGGTAACTGAAGCTTTCTTT
D: TRBD1; size: few; V: TRBV14; J: TRBJ2-1; CDR3: CASSQWRQGASSYNEQFF; DNA: TGTGCCAGCAGCCAATGGAGACAGGGAGCCAGCTCCTACAATGAGCAGTTCTTC
D: -; size: -; V: TRBV7-7; J: TRBJ2-1; CDR3: CASSSSTASEQFF; DNA: TGTGCTAGCAGCTCGAGCACCGCCTCTGAGCAGTTCTTC
D: -; size: -; V: TRBV7-9; J: TRBJ1-5; CDR3: CASSVGRYGQPQHF; DNA: TGTGCCAGCAGCGTAGGGCGGTACGGTCAGCCCCAGCATTTT
D: TRBD1; size: -; V: TRBV2; J: TRBJ2-1; CDR3: CASTGGASYNEQFF; DNA: TGTGCCAGCACAGGGGGCGCCTCCTACAATGAGCAGTTCTTC
D: TRBD2; size: once; V: TRBV25-1; J: TRBJ2-1; CDR3: CASSEYGGGSYNEQFF; DNA: TGTGCCAGCAGTGAATATGGGGGAGGGTCCTACAATGAGCAGTTCTTC
D: -; size: -; V: TRBV30; J: TRBJ2-7; CDR3: CAWRWGVETYEQYF; DNA: TGTGCCTGGAGGTGGGGGGTGGAAACCTACGAGCAGTACTTC
D: TRBD1; size: few; V: TRBV28; J: TRBJ1-4; CDR3: CASRWDRSAEKLFF; DNA: TGTGCCAGCAGGTGGGACAGGTCTGCTGAAAAACTGTTTTTT
D: -; size: once; V: TRBV6-5; J: TRBJ1-2; CDR3: CASSYSSRRGAGGYTF; DNA: TGTGCCAGCAGTTACTCTAGTCGACGGGGCGCGGGGGGCTACACCTTC
D: -; size: -; V: TRBV19; J: TRBJ1-4; CDR3: CASSFAGGRTEKLFF; DNA: TGTGCCAGTAGCTTCGCCGGGGGACGTACGGAAAAACTGTTTTTT
D: TRBD1; size: -; V: TRBV3-1/TRBV3-2; J: TRBJ2-7; CDR3: CASSPGQASSYEQYF; DNA: TGTGCCAGCAGCCCGGGACAGGCCAGCTCCTACGAGCAGTACTTC
D: -; size: -; V: TRBV29-1; J: TRBJ1-1; CDR3: CSGNRANTEAFF; DNA: TGCAGCGGTAACAGGGCTAATACTGAAGCTTTCTTT
D: -; size: -; V: TRBV19; J: TRBJ1-2; CDR3: CASTREDGYGYTF; DNA: TGTGCCAGTACCCGGGAAGATGGGTATGGCTACACCTTC
D: -; size: -; V: TRBV6-2/TRBV6-3; J: TRBJ1-5; CDR3: CASSYSRAGNQPQHF; DNA: TGTGCCAGCAGTTACTCGAGGGCAGGCAATCAGCCCCAGCATTTT
D: TRBD1; size: -; V: TRBV7-3; J: TRBJ2-1; CDR3: CASSLLGQGDEQFF; DNA: TGTGCCAGCAGCTTGTTGGGCCAGGGGGATGAGCAGTTCTTC
D: -; size: -; V: TRBV5-1; J: TRBJ1-6; CDR3: CASSLGVTGNSPLHF; DNA: TGCGCCAGCAGCTTGGGGGTAACAGGTAATTCACCCCTCCACTTT
D: TRBD1; size: -; V: TRBV5-1; J: TRBJ1-2; CDR3: CASTPGQGNYGYTF; DNA: TGCGCCAGCACCCCGGGACAGGGGAACTATGGCTACACCTTC
D: -; size: -; V: TRBV19; J: TRBJ1-1; CDR3: CASSVTGGGTEAFF; DNA: TGTGCCAGTAGTGTTACAGGCGGGGGCACTGAAGCTTTCTTT
D: -; size: -; V: TRBV28; J: TRBJ1-2; CDR3: CASGDRTNYGYTF; DNA: TGTGCCAGCGGTGACAGAACCAACTATGGCTACACCTTC
D: -; size: -; V: TRBV18; J: TRBJ1-3; CDR3: CASSPFQDSGNTIYF; DNA: TGTGCCAGCTCACCATTCCAGGACTCTGGAAACACCATATATTTT
D: -; size: few; V: TRBV2; J: TRBJ1-4; CDR3: CASSEGGWNEKLFF; DNA: TGTGCCAGCAGTGAAGGGGGCTGGAATGAAAAACTGTTTTTT
D: TRBD1; size: -; V: TRBV18; J: TRBJ1-2; CDR3: CASSPDRDNGYTF; DNA: TGTGCCAGCTCACCAGACAGGGATAATGGCTACACCTTC
D: -; size: -; V: TRBV4-1; J: TRBJ2-5; CDR3: CASSPVHRQQGETQYF; DNA: TGCGCCAGCAGCCCAGTTCATCGACAGCAGGGAGAGACCCAGTACTTC
D: TRBD1; size: few; V: TRBV5-1; J: TRBJ1-4; CDR3: CASSLQGASDEKLFF; DNA: TGCGCCAGCAGCTTACAGGGGGCTTCGGATGAAAAACTGTTTTTT
D: -; size: -; V: TRBV6-5; J: TRBJ2-2; CDR3: CASSYRGGRNTGELFF; DNA: TGTGCCAGCAGTTACAGGGGGGGGAGGAACACCGGGGAGCTGTTTTTT
D: -; size: -; V: TRBV19; J: TRBJ1-3; CDR3: CATGGLSASGNTIYF; DNA: TGTGCCACCGGGGGACTTTCTGCCTCTGGAAACACCATATATTTT
D: TRBD1; size: once; V: TRBV11-2; J: TRBJ1-6; CDR3: CASSSGGTRSPLHF; DNA: TGTGCCAGCAGCTCAGGGGGTACTAGATCACCCCTCCACTTT
D: -; size: -; V: TRBV5-1; J: TRBJ1-2; CDR3: CASSLAGGPCTF; DNA: TGCGCCAGCAGCTTGGCCGGGGGGCCCTGCACCTTC
D: TRBD2; size: -; V: TRBV19; J: TRBJ2-3; CDR3: CASSMSASGVPDTQYF; DNA: TGTGCCAGTAGTATGTCGGCTAGCGGGGTGCCAGATACGCAGTATTTT
D: TRBD2; size: -; V: TRBV19; J: TRBJ2-1; CDR3: CASSTGLAGYNEQFF; DNA: TGTGCCAGTAGTACTGGACTAGCGGGGTACAATGAGCAGTTCTTC